A selection of T cell receptor beta chains follows, all from one sample in a study of cytomegalovirus exposure and HLA in healthy donors. Produced via immunoSEQ multiplex PCR; TCRdb's table is partial and in-frame only. The sample lists approximately 210,000 clones, 70% to 80% occurring once. Sequencing was done on a sample of PBMCs. These receptors came from a woman aged 45-59 years in good health and CMV-seronegative. Each CDR3 is given with its conserved first and last residue. A D gene is named only where the DNA matches it firmly. The listing skips clone size in some rows; elsewhere it reads once, few, many or a size class.

TRBV5-6,.,TRBJ1-1,.,CASSGQYRVGAEAFF,TGTGCCAGCAGCGGACAATACAGGGTAGGGGCTGAAGCTTTCTTT
TRBV7-9,.,TRBJ2-1,TRBD2,CASRPREGPRNEQFF,TGTGCCAGCAGGCCTCGGGAGGGCCCTCGTAATGAGCAGTTCTTC
TRBV6-5,many,TRBJ1-3,TRBD1,CASSKTGTAGNTIYF,TGTGCCAGCAGTAAGACAGGGACTGCTGGAAACACCATATATTTT
TRBV19,.,TRBJ2-4,.,CASTPPGLRNIQYF,TGTGCCAGTACCCCCCCGGGACTTCGAAACATTCAGTACTTC
TRBV13,few,TRBJ2-7,TRBD1,CASSQTGVSYEQYF,TGTGCCAGCAGTCAGACAGGGGTGTCCTACGAGCAGTACTTC
TRBV5-1,.,TRBJ1-3,.,CASTGGSKSGGNTIYF,TGCGCCAGCACGGGCGGTTCTAAGTCGGGAGGAAACACCATATATTTT
TRBV7-9,.,TRBJ1-2,.,CASSLEGNYGYTF,TGTGCCAGCAGCTTAGAGGGGAACTATGGCTACACCTTC
TRBV27,few,TRBJ1-5,TRBD1,CASSFQPRQGQTQPQHF,TGTGCCAGCAGTTTCCAACCCCGACAGGGGCAGACTCAGCCCCAGCATTTT
TRBV7-9,.,TRBJ1-5,.,CASSLGSRASNQPQHF,TGTGCCAGCAGCTTAGGGTCCAGGGCAAGCAATCAGCCCCAGCATTTT
TRBV7-2,.,TRBJ1-2,.,CASSLALPGNGYTF,TGTGCCAGCAGCTTAGCGCTTCCAGGGAATGGCTACACCTTC
TRBV6-5,.,TRBJ2-7,TRBD1,CASSYQGARAYEQYF,TGTGCCAGCAGTTACCAGGGGGCTCGGGCCTACGAGCAGTACTTC
TRBV7-9,once,TRBJ2-5,TRBD2,CASSYSGDQETQYF,TGTGCCAGCAGCTATAGCGGGGATCAAGAGACCCAGTACTTC
TRBV9,once,TRBJ1-2,.,CASSPRTVLDGYTF,TGTGCCAGCAGCCCCCGGACAGTTTTGGATGGCTACACCTTC
TRBV10-2,once,TRBJ2-2,TRBD2,CASSEFGGGRGTGELFF,TGCGCCAGCAGTGAGTTTGGTGGCGGGAGAGGCACCGGGGAGCTGTTTTTT
TRBV18,.,TRBJ2-7,TRBD1,CASSSEGARYEQYF,TGTGCCAGCTCATCTGAGGGGGCGCGTTACGAGCAGTACTTC
TRBV7-3,.,TRBJ2-3,TRBD1,CASSSPDRGQDTQYF,TGTGCCAGCAGCTCCCCCGACAGGGGGCAGGATACGCAGTATTTT
TRBV10-2,once,TRBJ2-1,.,CASRGSSYNEQFF,TGCGCCAGCCGAGGGAGCTCCTACAATGAGCAGTTCTTC
TRBV7-6,.,TRBJ1-4,TRBD1,CASSSASGTGSEKLFF,TGTGCCAGCAGCTCCGCATCCGGGACAGGCAGTGAAAAACTGTTTTTT